These T cell receptor beta chains were read from a single sample in a study of response to subunit inactivated influenza vaccine. TCRdb reprocessed the RT-PCR reads via MiXCR and lists one record per CDR3 protein. Altogether about 570,000 distinct CDR3 sequences are present, about 10% being singletons, with the ten largest covering about 10%. The sample was also linked to a second study, of T cells expressing NK-cell markers.

The specimen was PBMCs from blood, collected on the day of vaccination. Receptors were obtained from a man aged 45-65 years who received an inactivated influenza vaccine. Each CDR3 is given with its conserved first and last residue. D genes are given only for firm matches. Size tells how often a clone was seen (once, few, many) or the class of an expanded clone, and some rows leave it out.

TRBJ2-1	TRBV27	few	.	CASSLGGTAPNEQFF	TGTGCCAGCAGTTTAGGCGGAACCGCACCCAATGAGCAGTTCTTC
TRBJ1-1	TRBV28	.	.	CASSFLTGAFF	TGTGCCAGCAGTTTCTTAACTGGAGCTTTCTTT
TRBJ2-3	TRBV20-1	few	TRBD2	CSARFSGRTDTQYF	TGCAGTGCTAGATTTAGCGGGAGAACAGATACGCAGTATTTT
TRBJ2-7	TRBV29-1	few	.	CSVTTGPGAYEQYF	TGCAGCGTTACGACGGGTCCCGGGGCCTACGAGCAGTACTTC
TRBJ1-4	TRBV5-1	many	TRBD1	CASSQDVDRGAEKLFF	TGCGCCAGCAGCCAAGACGTCGACAGGGGAGCCGAAAAACTGTTTTTT
TRBJ1-3	TRBV20-1	few	.	CSAQKGQISGNTIYF	TGCAGTGCTCAGAAAGGACAAATTAGTGGAAACACCATATATTTT
TRBJ1-2	TRBV20-1	few	.	CSARTSLGRNYGYTF	TGCAGTGCTAGGACGTCCCTCGGGAGGAACTATGGCTACACCTTC
TRBJ2-2	TRBV29-1	many	.	CSVPGRGVGELFF	TGCAGCGTACCGGGACGAGGGGTCGGGGAGCTGTTTTTT
TRBJ2-7	TRBV7-9	few	TRBD1	CASSRDRSEQYF	TGTGCCAGCAGCCGGGACAGGTCCGAGCAGTACTTC
TRBJ2-3	TRBV9	.	TRBD2	CASSVSGRATDTQYF	TGTGCCAGCAGCGTAAGCGGGAGGGCCACAGATACGCAGTATTTT
TRBJ2-7	TRBV6-1	.	TRBD1	CASSESPGQGGQYF	TGTGCCAGCAGTGAGTCCCCGGGACAGGGTGGGCAGTACTTC
TRBJ2-6	TRBV10-3	.	.	CAISEYPAGANVLTF	TGTGCCATCAGTGAGTACCCAGCAGGGGCCAACGTCCTGACTTTC
TRBJ2-7	TRBV15	few	TRBD1	CATSRRQGAPYEQYF	TGTGCCACCAGTCGAAGACAGGGGGCCCCCTACGAGCAGTACTTC
TRBJ2-5	TRBV6-5	few	.	CASSYRTAQETQYF	TGTGCCAGCAGTTACAGGACAGCCCAAGAGACCCAGTACTTC
TRBJ2-2	TRBV12-3/TRBV12-4	few	TRBD2	CASSLGGSSNTGELFF	TGTGCCAGCAGTTTGGGGGGGAGTTCGAACACCGGGGAGCTGTTTTTT
TRBJ2-1	TRBV20-1	many	TRBD2	CSASWGLAGGRNEQFF	TGCAGTGCTAGTTGGGGACTAGCGGGGGGACGCAATGAGCAGTTCTTC
TRBJ2-3	TRBV29-1	.	.	CSGEGERGPIGGTDTQYF	TGCAGCGGGGAGGGGGAGAGAGGCCCGATAGGTGGGACAGATACGCAGTATTTT
TRBJ2-3	TRBV6-2/TRBV6-3	.	TRBD1	CASSYRDRASDTQYF	TGTGCCAGCAGTTACAGGGACAGGGCGTCAGATACGCAGTATTTT
TRBJ2-7	TRBV28	.	TRBD2	CASSLPLAGDYEQYF	TGTGCCAGCAGTTTACCCCTAGCGGGTGATTACGAGCAGTACTTC
TRBJ1-5	TRBV6-2/TRBV6-3	few	.	CASSYPREPQHF	TGTGCCAGCAGTTACCCGAGGGAGCCCCAGCATTTT
TRBJ1-1	TRBV20-1	.	.	CSARTDNTEAFF	TGCAGTGCTAGGACAGACAACACTGAAGCTTTCTTT
TRBJ1-1	TRBV5-1	few	TRBD1	CASRTGQGNTEAFF	TGCGCCAGCAGAACGGGACAGGGGAACACTGAAGCTTTCTTT
TRBJ1-4	TRBV20-1	few	TRBD1	CSASDRANEKLFF	TGCAGTGCCTCGGACAGGGCTAATGAAAAACTGTTTTTT
TRBJ1-1	TRBV28	.	.	CASSRAGVFVTEAFF	TGTGCCAGCAGTAGAGCAGGGGTTTTCGTCACTGAAGCTTTCTTT
TRBJ2-2	TRBV10-3	.	TRBD1	CVISESRTGGGVSGELFF	TGTGTCATCAGTGAGTCCCGGACAGGGGGCGGCGTTTCCGGGGAGCTGTTTTTT
TRBJ1-1	TRBV6-1	few	.	CASTGQLNTEAFF	TGTGCCAGCACTGGGCAATTGAACACTGAAGCTTTCTTT
TRBJ2-2	TRBV11-2	.	TRBD1	CASSLRIDRGPTGELFF	TGTGCCAGCAGCTTAAGGATCGACAGGGGGCCGACCGGGGAGCTGTTTTTT
TRBJ2-5	TRBV12-3/TRBV12-4	.	.	CASRSWETQYF	TGTGCCAGCAGAAGTTGGGAGACCCAGTACTTC
TRBJ2-1	TRBV3-1	.	TRBD2	CASSSLAGGLGDEQFF	TGTGCCAGCAGCTCCTTAGCGGGGGGGCTCGGCGATGAGCAGTTCTTC
TRBJ1-1	TRBV6-1	.	.	CASNPTGSRGAFF	TGTGCCAGCAACCCTACCGGGAGCCGAGGGGCTTTCTTT
TRBJ2-2	TRBV5-1	.	.	CASSFDGRSTGELFF	TGCGCCAGCAGCTTTGACGGGAGAAGTACCGGGGAGCTGTTTTTT
TRBJ2-3	TRBV3-1	many	.	CASSQEVGPQYF	TGTGCCAGCAGCCAAGAAGTAGGTCCGCAGTATTTT
TRBJ2-6	TRBV11-2	few	.	CASSLDRVIAGANVLTF	TGTGCCAGCAGCTTAGACAGGGTAATCGCCGGGGCCAACGTCCTGACTTTC
TRBJ2-7	TRBV4-1	few	.	CASSQDRIRGLDEQYF	TGCGCCAGCAGCCAAGATCGAATAAGGGGCTTGGACGAGCAGTACTTC
TRBJ2-7	TRBV12-3/TRBV12-4	.	TRBD1	CASTSGTGKGYEQYF	TGTGCCAGCACCTCCGGGACAGGTAAAGGATACGAGCAGTACTTC
TRBJ2-7	TRBV6-5	once	.	CASSSPYRVHEQYF	TGTGCCAGCAGTTCCCCTTACAGGGTCCACGAGCAGTACTTC
TRBJ2-7	TRBV5-1	few	.	CASSPGHLYEQYF	TGCGCCAGCAGCCCGGGACACCTCTACGAGCAGTACTTC
TRBJ2-7	TRBV11-2	.	TRBD1	CASSSLGRTGPYEQYF	TGTGCCAGCAGCTCCTTAGGCCGGACAGGGCCCTACGAGCAGTACTTC